This passage covers 7 T cell receptor beta chains from one sample sequenced in a study of blood T cell repertoires in COVID-19. TCRdb's copy holds only in-frame clones and misses some; the assay was immunoSEQ multiplex PCR. The sample contains about 200,000 clones, around nine tenths of which appear only once. Input material: peripheral blood. These receptors originate from a man younger than 35 with active or convalescent COVID-19.

V is TRBV5-1 and J is TRBJ1-6, with 7 bases aligning to TRBD1. J lost 3 bases, V lost 2 bases, and 2 bases had no gene match. CDR1 is SGHRS and CDR2 is YFSETQ in the germline V gene. CDR3 length: 15 amino acids. The CDR3 protein is CASSLRQGYNSPLHF. CDR3 DNA sequence: TGCGCCAGCAGCTTAAGACAGGGCTATAATTCACCCCTCCACTTT.

The chain has TRBV5-1 and TRBJ2-3; D unclear. Per germline, CDR1 SGHRS and CDR2 YFSETQ. V was shortened by 0 bases and J by 3 bases, with 8 bases between the two germline ends. The CDR3 covers 14 residues. This CDR3 reads CASSLDLVTDTQYF. The DNA of the CDR3 is TGCGCCAGCAGCTTGGATCTCGTAACAGATACGCAGTATTTT.

The chain links TRBV6-5 to TRBJ1-2, with 9 bases aligning to TRBD1. Germline V gives CDR1 MNHEY, CDR2 SVGAGI. The trim removed 5 bases at V and 8 bases at J, leaving 6 bases unmatched. CDR3 length equals 13 residues. CDR3 region: CASSRGTGNGYTF. The DNA for the CDR3 is TGTGCCAGCAGTCGAGGGACAGGGAACGGCTACACCTTC.

The gene calls are TRBV6-1 and TRBJ2-3, with D unresolved. The germline CDR1 and CDR2 sequences are MNHNS and SASEGT. The CDR3 is 13 residues long. V dropped 1 base and J dropped 2 bases, with 4 bases sitting between them. CDR3 sequence reads: CASSEGNTDTQYF. The DNA of the CDR3 is TGTGCCAGCAGTGAAGGTAACACAGATACGCAGTATTTT.

The CDR3 nucleotides are TGTGCCAGCGGTTCTTTTTGGGCAGATAATTCACCCCTCCACTTT. Translating it yields CASGSFWADNSPLHF. The chain combines TRBV6-2 or TRBV6-3 with TRBJ1-6; D is undetermined. The V end was cut by 8 bases, the J end by 5 bases, with 16 bases between. The V gene's germline CDR1 is MNHEY and CDR2 SVGEGT. The CDR3 extends over 15 amino acids.

The rearrangement uses TRBV6-5 and TRBJ1-3; TRBD1 might be the D (5 bases). Germline CDR1 is MNHEY and CDR2 is SVGAGI. Trimming took 7 bases from V and 4 from J, leaving 11 bases between them. The CDR3 is 13 residues long. The CDR3 DNA follows: TGTGCCAGCACCAAGGACACCGGAAACACCATATATTTT. Amino acids: CASTKDTGNTIYF.

V usage is TRBV5-1 and J usage is TRBJ2-2; 7 bases are a match to TRBD2. Germline V gives CDR1 SGHRS, CDR2 YFSETQ. The V and J ends lost 5 bases and 4 bases, in that order; junction bases with no gene match: 2. CDR3 length: 13 amino acids. The CDR3 sequence is CASRTSSTGELFF. In DNA, the CDR3 is TGCGCCAGCAGGACTAGCTCCACCGGGGAGCTGTTTTTT.